These 5 T cell receptor beta chains came from one sample sequenced in a study of monozygotic twins with inflammatory bowel disease. Each CDR3 protein gets one entry in TCRdb, which reprocessed the 5' RACE reads and gives no DNA. The table for this sample gives about 140,000 distinct CDR3 sequences. Sequencing used blood. These receptor sequences come from a human donor with ulcerative colitis or Crohn's disease, or a healthy co-twin of an affected twin (not recorded which).

The chain carries TRBV27 and TRBJ1-5; without DNA, the TCRdb call of TRBD1 cannot be checked. CDR1 is MNHEY, CDR2 SMNVEV, per germline (reference sequence). This CDR3 comprises 12 residues. CDR3 sequence reads: CASRAGNQPQHF.

This clonotype is medium-sized (0.01 to 0.1%) by frequency. The chain has TRBV6-4 and TRBJ2-2. The germline CDR1 and CDR2 sequences are MRHNA and SNTAGT. The CDR3 totals 15 residues. The CDR3 loop is CASSDSDGSTGELFF.

The chain employs TRBV5-1 and TRBJ1-5. The CDR3 consists of 15 residues. CDR1 SGHRS and CDR2 YFSETQ come from the germline V gene. The CDR3 protein is CASSLGGDSNQPQHF.

The genes are TRBV5-1 and TRBJ2-3; the D call of TRBD2 rests on TCRdb alone, since no DNA is present to check it. The CDR3 runs to 17 residues. Germline V lookup: CDR1 SGHRS, CDR2 YFSETQ. The CDR3 is CASSPGLAGSSTDTQYF. Supplemented by reference TRBV5-1 and TRBJ2-3, the full variable domain reads KAGVTQTPRYLIKTRGQQVTLSCSPISGHRSVSWYQQTPGQGLQFLFEYFSETQRNKGNFPGRFSGRQFSNSRSEMNVSTLELGDSALYLCASSPGLAGSSTDTQYFGPGTRLTVL.

The chain carries TRBV29-1 and TRBJ2-7; TCRdb indicates TRBD1, and absent DNA this call remains unverified. The CDR3 length is 12 residues. CDR1 is SQVTM and CDR2 is ANQGSEA in the germline V gene. The CDR3 loop is CSVLGAGYEQYF.